The TCR beta chain described here comes from a study of human T cells and chemical hapten exposure. Study background: There were per-sample TCR yield variations, arising mainly from small pooled library volume differences.

Via MiXCR, TCRdb re-called the RACE reads, giving one row per CDR3 protein. The table shows about 130,000 distinct CDR3 sequences, with approximately 9% occurring only once. This clonotype was seen more than once but under ten times. Its antigen is as yet unknown. There are 15 residues in the CDR3. Deletions cut 4 bases from V and 2 bases from J, with 14 bases between. Notes on the study in general: No alteration of TCRs above 1 in 1000 frequency was seen with DPC sensitization.

As to time point: healthy volunteer bleed at 2 weeks. Unseparated into fractions, whole blood served as the source from which total RNA was extracted. The TCR comes from a male donor in good health. Some clones in this sample may be carry-over from other donors' samples. This chain joins TRBV12-3 or TRBV12-4 and TRBJ2-5; no clear D. The sample was whole blood. CDR3 amino acids: CASSSEEEWQETQYF. The CDR3 coding sequence is TGTGCCAGCAGTTCAGAGGAAGAGTGGCAAGAGACCCAGTACTTC.